The 29 T cell receptor beta chains in this list originate from one sample, sequenced in a study of cytomegalovirus exposure and HLA in healthy donors. Both 60 Vbeta primers and 13 Jbeta primers went into the PCR. Assay: immunoSEQ multiplex PCR; the TCRdb copy retains only in-frame clones and omits some. The table records 90,000 to 150,000 clones, roughly three quarters of them present only once. The sequenced sample was PBMCs. Source of these receptors: a woman between 40 and 50 years old in good health and CMV-seropositive.

V usage is TRBV7-9 and J usage is TRBJ2-2, with 10 positions matching TRBD2. Germline CDR1 SEHNR, CDR2 FQNEAQ (reference sequence). This CDR3 is 18 amino acids long. V lost 2 bases and J lost 6; bases outside the gene matches: 12. CDR3 in amino acids: CASSLTLLSGGDAGELFF. The CDR3 DNA sequence: TGTGCCAGCAGCTTAACCCTTCTAAGCGGGGGGGACGCCGGGGAGCTGTTTTTT.

The J gene is TRBJ1-1, the V gene TRBV20-1; D gene unclear. From germline, CDR1 is DFQATT and CDR2 SNEGSKA (reference sequence). V was shortened by 1 base and J by 5 bases, with 5 bases between the two germline ends. The CDR3 is 11 amino acids. This CDR3 reads CSARVVTEAFF. CDR3 sequence (DNA): TGCAGTGCTAGAGTAGTAACTGAAGCTTTCTTT.

The chain employs TRBV29-1 and TRBJ2-3; 9 bases fit TRBD1. This CDR3 is 12 amino acids long. CDR1 is SQVTM and CDR2 is ANQGSEA in the germline V gene. Germline trimming cut 4 bases from V and 5 bases from J; bases unmatched to any gene: 1. As DNA, the CDR3 is TGCAGCGTTGCGACAGGGGGAGATACGCAGTATTTT. The encoded protein is CSVATGGDTQYF.

The V and J genes are TRBV7-3 and TRBJ1-1; D is possibly TRBD1 (5 bases). Trimming took 5 bases from V and 2 from J, leaving 12 bases between them. CDR1 SGHTA and CDR2 FQGTGA come from the germline V gene. The CDR3 is made up of 14 amino acids. CDR3 nucleotides: TGTGCCAGCAGCCGCCATCAGGGAAACACTGAAGCTTTCTTT. Protein sequence: CASSRHQGNTEAFF.

The chain recombines TRBV6-1 with TRBJ1-6; TRBD1 is a possible D gene (5 bases). The germline V gene encodes CDR1 MNHNS and CDR2 SASEGT. V was trimmed by 4 bases and J by 1 base, leaving 8 bases between them. The CDR3 has 15 residues. In DNA form, the CDR3 reads TGTGCCAGCAGTGTGGGGGGGTCCTATAATTCACCCCTCCACTTT. This encodes CASSVGGSYNSPLHF.

V is TRBV7-9 and J is TRBJ2-7, with 13 positions matching TRBD2. This CDR3 is built from 15 residues. V lost 7 bases to trimming and J lost 4 bases; unmatched junction nucleotides: 7. The germline CDR1 and CDR2 sequences are SEHNR and FQNEAQ (reference sequence). CDR3 sequence: CASTKLAGGNYEQYF. The DNA for the CDR3 is TGTGCCAGCACCAAACTAGCGGGGGGGAATTACGAGCAGTACTTC.

This chain uses TRBV9 with TRBJ1-1; 8 bases fit TRBD1. The V gene's germline CDR1 is SGDLS and CDR2 YYNGEE. The V and J ends lost 0 bases and 4 bases, in that order; junction bases with no gene match: 5. The CDR3 runs 15 residues. This chain's CDR3 is CASSVATGGSTEAFF. In DNA, the CDR3 is TGTGCCAGCAGCGTAGCTACAGGGGGAAGCACTGAAGCTTTCTTT.

This clone was detected once. This chain joins TRBV11-1 and TRBJ2-7, with TRBD1 matching over 7 bases. This CDR3 region has 17 residues. CDR1 and CDR2 from the germline V gene are SGHAT and FQDESV (reference sequence). The junction had 13 bases not matched to a gene; V was cut back by 3 bases and J by 2 bases. The CDR3 region has the DNA TGTGCCAGCAGCTTGTCATCGGACAGGTTTTCCACCTACGAGCAGTACTTC. It yields the protein CASSLSSDRFSTYEQYF. Complete variable domain (other parts from reference TRBV11-1 and TRBJ2-7): EAEVAQSPRYKITEKSQAVAFWCDPISGHATLYWYRQILGQGPELLVQFQDESVVDDSQLPKDRFSAERLKGVDSTLKIQPAELGDSAMYLCASSLSSDRFSTYEQYFGPGTRLTVT.

For this clone: Its ends do not fully match the called genes, so a read error is possible. This chain connects TRBV5-4 to TRBJ2-7, with 10 bases fitting TRBD1. Germline CDR1 reads SGHNT; CDR2 reads YYREEE (reference sequence). This CDR3 is built from 14 residues. CDR3 residues: CASSPESAGTGVDF. The CDR3 nucleotides are TGTGCCAGCAGCCCAGAAAGCGCCGGGACAGGGGTAGACTTC.

The chain couples TRBV5-6 to TRBJ1-1, with a possible D match to TRBD1 (6 bases). V was trimmed by 4 bases and J by 4 bases, leaving 11 bases between them. Germline V gene lookup returns CDR1 SGHDT and CDR2 YYEEEE. The CDR3 is made up of 13 amino acids. The DNA for the CDR3 is TGTGCCAGCAGCGCGAGAGGGGGCACTGAAGCTTTCTTT. It encodes CASSARGGTEAFF.

V and J are TRBV5-1 and TRBJ1-2; 7 nucleotides align to TRBD1. The V gene's germline CDR1 is SGHRS and CDR2 YFSETQ. This CDR3 contains 15 residues. The V and J ends lost 3 bases and 8 bases, in that order; junction bases with no gene match: 13. For the CDR3, the DNA is TGCGCCAGCAGCTATGAGACAGGGCGCACGGACGGCTACACCTTC. Translated: CASSYETGRTDGYTF.

The CDR3 bases are TGCGCCAGCAGCTTCGACGGGACAGTGAACACTGAAGCTTTCTTT. Amino acid sequence: CASSFDGTVNTEAFF. The chain links TRBV5-1 to TRBJ1-1; 7 bases map to TRBD1. Germline-derived CDR1 and CDR2 are SGHRS and YFSETQ. V lost 2 bases and J lost 0; bases outside the gene matches: 4. The length of the CDR3 is 15 residues.

This chain uses TRBV6-6 with TRBJ2-5; D is possibly TRBD1 (6 bases). CDR1 is MNHNY, CDR2 SVGAGI, per germline (reference sequence). This CDR3 comprises 14 residues. V lost 0 bases to trimming and J lost 5 bases, with 10 bases between them. The CDR3 nucleotides are TGTGCCAGCAGTTACTCGAACAGGGATGAGACCCAGTACTTC. It specifies CASSYSNRDETQYF.

The chain joins TRBV10-3 to TRBJ2-2, with 8 bases that match TRBD2. The CDR3 covers 18 residues. The germline CDR1 and CDR2 sequences are ENHRY and SYGVKD. The J segment lost 2 bases and the V segment lost 0 bases, leaving 8 bases of the junction unmatched. The CDR3 nucleotides read TGTGCCATCAGTGAGTCTAGAAAGCGGGGGATCAACACCGGGGAGCTGTTTTTT. Its protein product is CAISESRKRGINTGELFF.

The CDR3 DNA reads TGCAGCGTTGAGTCCGGGAACTATGGCTACACCTTC. This gives the protein CSVESGNYGYTF. The chain combines TRBV29-1 with TRBJ1-2; D remains ambiguous. From germline, CDR1 is SQVTM and CDR2 ANQGSEA. Trimming took off 3 bases at V and 2 bases at J, with 7 bases between the two ends. The CDR3 loop spans 12 amino acids.

The V gene is TRBV10-3, the J gene TRBJ1-5; possibly TRBD1 for D (6 bases). Germline CDR1 ENHRY, CDR2 SYGVKD. This CDR3 spans 14 amino acids. V lost 5 bases, J lost 3 bases, and 11 bases lay in between. The CDR3 sequence: CAISTGTLNQPQHF. The DNA of the CDR3 is TGTGCCATCAGTACAGGGACCCTCAATCAGCCCCAGCATTTT.

This sequence joins TRBV5-4 and TRBJ2-7, with D perhaps being TRBD1 or TRBD2 (7 bases each). Per the germline V gene, CDR1 is SGHNT and CDR2 is YYREEE (reference sequence). CDR3 length: 14 residues. Trimming took 4 bases from V and 3 from J, leaving 14 bases between them. CDR3 nucleotide sequence: TGTGCCAGCAGCCTGGGAGGGACAGACTACGAGCAGTACTTC. It encodes CASSLGGTDYEQYF.

The chain recombines TRBV4-1 with TRBJ2-3, with D maybe TRBD2 (7 bases). The V end lost 3 bases, the J end lost 5 bases, and 18 bases lay between the germline ends. This CDR3 is built from 16 residues. From germline, CDR1 is MGHRA and CDR2 YSYEKL. DNA of the CDR3: TGCGCCAGCAGCCAGGGCGGGCGGGGGCTTGGAGATACGCAGTATTTT. It translates to CASSQGGRGLGDTQYF.

This clone was observed a few times. The chain uses TRBV11-2 and TRBJ1-2; no reliable D call. This CDR3 region has 13 residues. Looked up from germline, CDR1 is SGHAT and CDR2 is FQNNGV. V was pared by 3 bases and J by 2 bases, with 7 bases between. CDR3 bases: TGTGCCAGCAGCTTCGTCAGGAACTATGGCTACACCTTC. This codes for CASSFVRNYGYTF.

The V call is TRBV2, the J call TRBJ1-1; D gene uncertain. The CDR3 runs to 13 residues. Germline-derived CDR1 and CDR2 are SNHLY and FYNNEI. V lost 1 base, J lost 5 bases, and 8 bases lay in between. Here the CDR3 DNA reads TGTGCCAGCAGTGAAGAGGGAGGGACTGAAGCTTTCTTT. As protein: CASSEEGGTEAFF. The complete variable domain, with remaining parts taken from reference TRBV2 and TRBJ1-1, reads EPEVTQTPSHQVTQMGQEVILRCVPISNHLYFYWYRQILGQKVEFLVSFYNNEISEKSEIFDDQFSVERPDGSNFTLKIRSTKLEDSAMYFCASSEEGGTEAFFGQGTRLTVV.

The V call is TRBV4-1, the J call TRBJ2-5; TRBD2 matches at 12 bases. V lost 4 bases to trimming and J lost 5 bases; unmatched junction nucleotides: 5. This CDR3 has 15 residues. Germline V gene sequence: CDR1 MGHRA, CDR2 YSYEKL. CDR3 DNA: TGCGCCAGCAGCCCCTTCGGGACTAGCGGGGAGACCCAGTACTTC. Its translation: CASSPFGTSGETQYF.

The genes are TRBV4-1 and TRBJ2-3, with 8 bases aligning to TRBD2. Germline loops: CDR1 MGHRA, CDR2 YSYEKL. The CDR3 has 18 residues. The J segment lost 1 base and the V segment lost 3 bases, leaving 12 bases of the junction unmatched. CDR3 sequence reads: CASSQPSLLRGGTDTQYF. The CDR3 DNA is TGCGCCAGCAGCCAGCCCTCCCTTTTGCGGGGGGGCACAGATACGCAGTATTTT.

As for this clone: Compared with germline, one end of the junction differs, possibly owing to a read error. J is TRBJ1-3 and V is TRBV6-5; 11 bases are a match to TRBD1. The CDR3 consists of 13 residues. Germline lookup yields CDR1 MNHEY and CDR2 SVGAGI. CDR3 amino acids: CASSYPGQGAQLF. Written as DNA, the CDR3 is TGTGCCAGCAGTTACCCTGGACAGGGGGCCCAGCTGTTT.

The rearrangement links TRBV4-1 to TRBJ1-1; 9 bases agree with TRBD1. After removal of 5 bases from V and 1 base from J, the junction contained 2 bases not matched to a gene. In germline, CDR1 is MGHRA, CDR2 YSYEKL. This CDR3 has 14 amino acids. The CDR3: CASSLGQGNTEAFF. The CDR3 nucleotides read TGCGCCAGCAGCTTGGGACAGGGGAACACTGAAGCTTTCTTT.

Only a few counts were recorded for this clone. The chain links TRBV23-1 to TRBJ1-4; tentatively, D is TRBD1 (5 bases). TRBV23-1 is flagged as an ORF with uncertain function. V was shortened by 8 bases and J by 0 bases, with 10 bases between the two germline ends. CDR3 length equals 14 residues. CDR3 protein: CASRGDATNEKLFF. CDR3 in DNA: TGCGCCAGCCGGGGGGACGCAACTAATGAAAAACTGTTTTTT.

This chain uses TRBV5-4 with TRBJ1-1; the D gene is possibly TRBD1 (6 bases). Germline V gives CDR1 SGHNT, CDR2 YYREEE (reference sequence). Trimming removed 4 bases at V and 10 bases at J, with 23 bases between. The length of the CDR3 is 15 residues. DNA of the CDR3: TGTGCCAGCAGCAAAGTCGAGACACAGGGAGTTGGAGCTTTCTTT. As protein: CASSKVETQGVGAFF.

This clone was seen more than once but under ten times. The gene calls are TRBV6-6 and TRBJ1-3; perhaps TRBD1 as D (6 bases). V was shortened by 6 bases and J by 0 bases, with 15 bases between the two germline ends. Germline lookup yields CDR1 MNHNY and CDR2 SVGAGI (reference sequence). The CDR3 has 16 residues. In DNA form, the CDR3 reads TGTGCCAGCAGCCGCGGCAGGACAGACTCTGGAAACACCATATATTTT. Amino acids: CASSRGRTDSGNTIYF.

This clone has a handful of counts. The chain links TRBV4-1 to TRBJ1-2; D gene unclear. This CDR3 is built from 13 residues. The germline V gene encodes CDR1 MGHRA and CDR2 YSYEKL. V shed 2 bases and J shed 0 bases, with 4 bases lying between them. This CDR3 reads CASSQTANYGYTF. The CDR3 DNA follows: TGCGCCAGCAGCCAAACAGCTAACTATGGCTACACCTTC.

The chain couples TRBV10-3 to TRBJ1-1, with D possibly matching TRBD1 (6 bases). The germline V gene has CDR1 ENHRY and CDR2 SYGVKD. The CDR3 extends over 15 amino acids. V gave up 2 bases and J gave up 5 bases, with 15 bases separating them. In nucleotides, the CDR3 is TGTGCCATCAGTGAGACCCCAAACAGGGAAACTGAAGCTTTCTTT. Translated, it gives CAISETPNRETEAFF.